This T cell receptor beta chain was recovered during a study of T cell repertoires in cytomegalovirus infection. At the level of the study: Matching HLA type, along with CMV infection, was indicated by public TCR beta signatures. Points from the study as a whole: Ex vivo, HLA-C-restricted CMV-specific TCR beta clonotypes prevailed over the rest of the response. The cumulative frequency of public TCR beta families identified carriers of CMV plus the relevant HLA.

TCRdb called the reads again in MiXCR, with one record for every CDR3 protein. The sample has around 230,000 distinct CDR3 sequences, approximately 7% seen once; the top ten hold 5.5% to 6.5%. The table lists this clonotype with many counts. No antigen is known for it. V lost 1 base, J lost 4 bases, and 10 bases lay in between. Germline CDR1 reads DFQATT; CDR2 reads SNEGSKA (reference sequence). The CDR3 contains 13 residues. Sequenced input: PBMCs. The receptor was derived from a human donor in good health (CMV status not recorded). Some clones in this sample may be carry-over from other donors' samples. This rearrangement joins TRBV20-1 to TRBJ2-5; unclear D gene. The CDR3 DNA reads as TGCAGTGCTAGAGTGTTCCTGGGAGAGACCCAGTACTTC. Protein product: CSARVFLGETQYF.